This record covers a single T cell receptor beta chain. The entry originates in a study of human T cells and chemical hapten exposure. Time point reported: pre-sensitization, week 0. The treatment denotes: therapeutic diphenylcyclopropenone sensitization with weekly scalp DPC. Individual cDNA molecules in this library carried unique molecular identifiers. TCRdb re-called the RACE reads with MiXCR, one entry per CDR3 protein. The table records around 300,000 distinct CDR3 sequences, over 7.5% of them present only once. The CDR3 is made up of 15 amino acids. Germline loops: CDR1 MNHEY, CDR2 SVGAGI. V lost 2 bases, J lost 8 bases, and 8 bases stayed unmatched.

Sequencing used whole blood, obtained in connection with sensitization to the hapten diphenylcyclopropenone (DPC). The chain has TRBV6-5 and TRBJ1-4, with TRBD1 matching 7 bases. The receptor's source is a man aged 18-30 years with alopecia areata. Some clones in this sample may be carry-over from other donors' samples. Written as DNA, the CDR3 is TGTGCCAGCAGTTACGATAGACAGGGATGGGAAAAACTGTTTTTT. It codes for CASSYDRQGWEKLFF.